This T cell receptor (beta chain) was sequenced during a study of metastatic and nonmetastatic thyroid tumors. Study at large: Thyroid patients, malignant and benign, had repertoires compared across blood and tumor or nodule tissue.

Thyroid surgery was preceded by no treatment in any patient. The length of the CDR3 is 14 residues. Trimming shortened V by 6 bases and J by 2 bases, and 13 bases separated the two germline ends. Germline CDR1 SGHTA, CDR2 FQGNSA. Original handling: A distant-metastasis classifier for papillary thyroid cancer was built using CDR3 differences across clinicopathological groups. Via MiXCR, TCRdb re-called the PCR reads. These V and J calls are TCRdb output, not the study's own analysis. The sample shows tens of thousands of clones, 15% to 20% of them seen only once. On this clone: Its antigen is undetermined.

Overall study findings and caveats: Malignant thyroid tumors reportedly exceeded benign nodules significantly in TCR beta diversity, with the difference appearing in blood and tumor.

The sample was blood. This receptor was identified in a male donor with papillary thyroid cancer or a benign thyroid nodule (not recorded which). Some clones in this sample may be carry-over from other donors' samples. This chain joins TRBV7-2 and TRBJ1-1, with D perhaps TRBD1 (6 bases). CDR3 DNA sequence: TGTGCCAGCAGTTCGACAGGTACTAACACTGAAGCTTTCTTT. Residues: CASSSTGTNTEAFF.